Listed here is a single T cell receptor (beta chain). No antigen is known for it. Treatment noted: about 20 received Ad26.COV2.S at low or high dose, single or two shots; 5 received placebo; per-sample allocation not given. Samples analyzed were those drawn on day 63 after the first vaccine or placebo injection. CDR1 MNHNY and CDR2 SVGAGI come from the germline V gene (reference sequence). V lost 4 bases and J 6 bases, leaving 9 bases between the germline ends. The CDR3 consists of 13 residues. This specimen comes from a study of Ad26.COV2.S vaccination and SARS-CoV-2 variants. Study-level findings and limits: Substantial breadth in spike-specific CD8+ and CD4+ T cell responses was reportedly seen after vaccination.

Produced via immunoSEQ multiplex PCR; TCRdb's table is partial and in-frame only. The profile covers roughly 320,000 clones, with 86% appearing a single time and 1.9% taken by the ten largest. The receptor's source is a person between 18 and 65 years old who received the Ad26.COV2.S COVID-19 vaccine or a placebo. The rearrangement links TRBV6-6 to TRBJ2-2, with no clear D. The sample here was peripheral blood, taken in a trial of Ad26.COV2.S vaccine versus placebo. The CDR3 nucleotides read TGTGCCAGCAGTTCCCGGGCGGCCGGGGAGCTGTTTTTT. Encoded protein: CASSSRAAGELFF.